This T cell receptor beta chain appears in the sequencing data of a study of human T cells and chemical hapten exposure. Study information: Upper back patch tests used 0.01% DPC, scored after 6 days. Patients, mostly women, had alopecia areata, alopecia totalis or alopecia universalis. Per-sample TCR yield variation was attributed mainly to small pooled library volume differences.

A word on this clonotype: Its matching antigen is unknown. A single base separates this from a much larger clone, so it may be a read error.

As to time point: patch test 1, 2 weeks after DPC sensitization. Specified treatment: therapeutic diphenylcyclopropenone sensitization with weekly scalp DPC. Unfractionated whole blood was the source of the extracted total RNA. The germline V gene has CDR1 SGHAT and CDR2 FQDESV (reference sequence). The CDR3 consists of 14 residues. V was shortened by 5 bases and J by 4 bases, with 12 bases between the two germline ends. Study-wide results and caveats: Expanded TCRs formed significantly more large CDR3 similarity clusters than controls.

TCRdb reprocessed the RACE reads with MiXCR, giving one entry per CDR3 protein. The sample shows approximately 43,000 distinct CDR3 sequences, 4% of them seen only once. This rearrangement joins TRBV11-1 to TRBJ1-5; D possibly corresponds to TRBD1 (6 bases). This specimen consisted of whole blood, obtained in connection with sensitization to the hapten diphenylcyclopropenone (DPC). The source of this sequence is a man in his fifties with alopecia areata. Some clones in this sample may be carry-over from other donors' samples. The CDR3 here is CASSEQRGNQPQHF. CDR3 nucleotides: TGTGCCAGCAGCGAACAAAGGGGGAATCAGCCCCAGCATTTT. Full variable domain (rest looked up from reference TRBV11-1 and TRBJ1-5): EAEVAQSPRYKITEKSQAVAFWCDPISGHATLYWYRQILGQGPELLVQFQDESVVDDSQLPKDRFSAERLKGVDSTLKIQPAELGDSAMYLCASSEQRGNQPQHFGDGTRLSIL.